Below, 25 T cell receptor beta chains from the same sample are listed, as sequenced in a study of blood T cell repertoires in COVID-19. Sequencing used immunoSEQ multiplex PCR; TCRdb keeps in-frame clones, though not all of them. Of over 80,000 clones listed, 90% are singletons. Sample: peripheral blood. The origin of the receptors is a man in his sixties with acute or convalescent COVID-19.

The chain links TRBV7-2 to TRBJ2-7, with 8 bases matching TRBD2. Unmatched junction bases numbered 4, after V lost 3 bases and J lost 6 bases. The CDR3 spans 13 residues. In germline, CDR1 is SGHTA, CDR2 FQGNSA. CDR3 in DNA: TGTGCCAGCAGCTTCCTAGCGGGTCCCGAGCAGTACTTC. It translates to CASSFLAGPEQYF.

The chain is built from TRBV13 and TRBJ1-2; a possible D gene is TRBD1 (6 bases). The CDR3 has 13 amino acids. Germline assignment: CDR1 PRHDT and CDR2 FYEKMQ (reference sequence). The germline V and J ends were trimmed by 5 bases and 8 bases, with 15 bases remaining between them. The CDR3 reads CASSMGGGWGYTF. CDR3 DNA: TGTGCCAGCAGCATGGGAGGGGGTTGGGGCTACACCTTC.

This chain joins TRBV27 and TRBJ1-1, with TRBD1 as a possible D gene (6 bases). The V gene's germline CDR1 is MNHEY and CDR2 SMNVEV (reference sequence). The CDR3 sequence is 16 residues long. V was trimmed by 4 bases and J by 0 bases, leaving 15 bases between them. The CDR3 DNA follows: TGTGCCAGCAGTTCCCGGGGGGGCAAAATGAACACTGAAGCTTTCTTT. Its translation: CASSSRGGKMNTEAFF.

The chain couples TRBV14 to TRBJ2-7; 14 bases match TRBD2. Germline CDR1 reads SGHDN; CDR2 reads FVKESK. Unmatched junction bases numbered 14, after V lost 4 bases and J lost 3 bases. The CDR3 loop spans 19 amino acids. This chain's CDR3 is CASSLSPGLAGVKLYEQYF. CDR3 bases: TGTGCCAGCAGCCTTAGTCCGGGACTAGCGGGAGTAAAGCTCTACGAGCAGTACTTC. Combining the CDR3 with reference TRBV14 and TRBJ2-7 gives the whole variable domain EAGVTQFPSHSVIEKGQTVTLRCDPISGHDNLYWYRRVMGKEIKFLLHFVKESKQDESGMPNNRFLAERTGGTYSTLKVQPAELEDSGVYFCASSLSPGLAGVKLYEQYFGPGTRLTVT.

The genes are TRBV7-3 and TRBJ2-1; 10 bases align to TRBD2. J was trimmed by 8 bases and V by 5 bases; bases with no gene match: 9. Germline CDR1 reads SGHTA; CDR2 reads FQGTGA. This CDR3 has 15 amino acids. The CDR3 reads CASSRSGRALDEQFF. In DNA form, the CDR3 reads TGTGCCAGCAGCCGCAGCGGGAGGGCCCTCGATGAGCAGTTCTTC.

The V call is TRBV15, the J call TRBJ1-2; maybe TRBD1 (5 bases). This CDR3 comprises 15 residues. Trimming removed 0 bases from V and 2 bases from J, with 10 bases in between. Looked up from germline, CDR1 is LNHNV and CDR2 is YYDKDF (reference sequence). CDR3 nucleotides: TGTGCCACCAGCAGAGATCTCGCAGGGAACTATGGCTACACCTTC. Translating it yields CATSRDLAGNYGYTF.

This chain links TRBV7-9 with TRBJ2-3; TRBD2 aligns across 7 bases. V lost 5 bases to trimming and J lost 5 bases; unmatched junction nucleotides: 1. This CDR3 is 12 amino acids long. Germline CDR1 and CDR2: SEHNR and FQNEAQ (reference sequence). The CDR3 DNA sequence: TGTGCCAGCAGCCCTAGCGGAGATACGCAGTATTTT. It yields the protein CASSPSGDTQYF.

The chain joins TRBV6-2 or TRBV6-3 to TRBJ2-7, with 11 bases identical to TRBD2. Germline V gene sequence: CDR1 MNHEY, CDR2 SVGEGT. V lost 4 bases, J lost 3 bases, and 5 bases stayed unmatched. The CDR3 runs 15 residues. CDR3 DNA: TGTGCCAGCAGTTTGCTAGCGGGAGGAAACTACGAGCAGTACTTC. Translated, it gives CASSLLAGGNYEQYF.

This sequence joins TRBV5-8 and TRBJ1-6; D is uncertain. Trimming cost V 3 bases and J 4 bases, with 17 bases left between them. Per germline, CDR1 SGHTS and CDR2 YDEGEE. The CDR3 is made up of 17 amino acids. In DNA, the CDR3 is TGTGCCAGCAGCTACTACGTTGGGGAGCAATATAATTCACCCCTCCACTTT. This sequence encodes CASSYYVGEQYNSPLHF. Full variable domain (remainder filled in from reference TRBV5-8 and TRBJ1-6): EAGVTQSPTHLIKTRGQQATLRCSPISGHTSVYWYQQALGLGLQFLLWYDEGEERNRGNFPPRFSGRQFPNYSSELNVNALELEDSALYLCASSYYVGEQYNSPLHFGNGTRLTVT.

The chain couples TRBV6-2 or TRBV6-3 to TRBJ2-3, with D possibly matching TRBD2 (6 bases). V was shortened by 5 bases and J by 0 bases, with 9 bases between the two germline ends. CDR1 MNHEY and CDR2 SVGEGT come from the germline V gene. The CDR3 runs 14 residues. CDR3 sequence reads: CASSRGDSTDTQYF. Written as DNA, the CDR3 is TGTGCCAGCAGTCGCGGGGACAGCACAGATACGCAGTATTTT.

J is TRBJ2-1 and V is TRBV2, with D unclear. The CDR3 covers 13 residues. The ends were cut back, 0 bases at V and 9 bases at J, with 9 bases in the middle. CDR1 is SNHLY and CDR2 is FYNNEI in the germline V gene. CDR3 sequence: CASSEARPGEQFF. CDR3 DNA: TGTGCCAGCAGTGAAGCCCGTCCAGGTGAGCAGTTCTTC. The full variable domain, with the rest looked up from reference TRBV2 and TRBJ2-1, is EPEVTQTPSHQVTQMGQEVILRCVPISNHLYFYWYRQILGQKVEFLVSFYNNEISEKSEIFDDQFSVERPDGSNFTLKIRSTKLEDSAMYFCASSEARPGEQFFGPGTRLTVL.

The chain has TRBV5-4 and TRBJ2-1; D unclear. CDR1 is SGHNT and CDR2 is YYREEE in the germline V gene (reference sequence). CDR3 size: 14 residues. V gave up 1 base and J gave up 2 bases, with 7 bases separating them. The CDR3 is CASSLHETYNEQFF. CDR3 nucleotide sequence: TGTGCCAGCAGCTTGCATGAGACCTACAATGAGCAGTTCTTC.

The J gene is TRBJ2-1, the V gene TRBV19; 9 bases fit TRBD1. This CDR3 is 16 amino acids long. Germline V CDR1 and CDR2: LNHDA, SQIVND (reference sequence). V shed 7 bases and J 0 bases; nucleotides not matched to a gene: 7. In nucleotides, the CDR3 is TGTGCCAGTACCCCGGGACAGGGCAGCTCCTACAATGAGCAGTTCTTC. Encoded protein: CASTPGQGSSYNEQFF.

The CDR3 loop reads CASSLMTGIRGTEAFF. Here the CDR3 DNA reads TGTGCCAGCAGCTTAATGACAGGGATAAGGGGCACTGAAGCTTTCTTT. J is TRBJ1-1 and V is TRBV7-8, with 7 bases lining up with TRBD1. CDR1 is SGHVS, CDR2 FQNEAQ, per germline. Trimming took 2 bases from V and 4 from J; bases not matched to a gene: 10. There are 16 residues in the CDR3.

The chain carries TRBV29-1 and TRBJ2-7; maybe TRBD1 (6 bases). The CDR3 covers 13 residues. The ends were cut back, 5 bases at V and 1 base at J, with 12 bases in the middle. The germline gives CDR1 SQVTM, CDR2 ANQGSEA. The DNA for the CDR3 is TGCAGCGTTTCAAGGGGGTTTTCCTACGAGCAGTACTTC. Protein sequence: CSVSRGFSYEQYF.

This chain joins TRBV6-2 or TRBV6-3 and TRBJ1-5; 8 nucleotides match TRBD1. Germline lookup yields CDR1 MNHEY and CDR2 SVGEGT. The CDR3 length is 17 residues. V shed 5 bases, J shed 1 base, and the junction held 10 bases outside the gene matches. CDR3 DNA sequence: TGTGCCAGCAGTAGCCTCCGGACAGGGCTAAGCAATCAGCCCCAGCATTTT. Translation: CASSSLRTGLSNQPQHF.

The chain is built from TRBV15 and TRBJ1-3, with D possibly being TRBD1 (5 bases). There are 17 residues in the CDR3. Germline values: CDR1 LNHNV, CDR2 YYDKDF (reference sequence). Trimming cost V 0 bases and J 0 bases, with 12 bases left between them. CDR3 sequence (DNA): TGTGCCACCAGCAGAGATTTAGGCAGGGACTCTGGAAACACCATATATTTT. Its protein is CATSRDLGRDSGNTIYF.

J is TRBJ2-7 and V is TRBV28, with D unresolved. The CDR3 runs 13 residues. Per germline, CDR1 MDHEN and CDR2 SYDVKM. V was clipped by 6 bases and J by 1 base, with 10 bases between them. CDR3 DNA sequence: TGTGCCAGCAGCGTAGCTCAATCCTACGAGCAGTACTTC. This encodes CASSVAQSYEQYF.

The chain recombines TRBV5-1 with TRBJ2-1, with TRBD2 matching over 12 bases. Trimming removed 0 bases from V and 10 bases from J; junction bases left unmatched: 5. Germline CDR1 and CDR2: SGHRS and YFSETQ. The CDR3 has 15 amino acids. The CDR3 loop reads CASSLGTSGVQEQFF. In nucleotides, the CDR3 is TGCGCCAGCAGCTTGGGGACTAGCGGGGTTCAAGAGCAGTTCTTC. Filled out from reference TRBV5-1 and TRBJ2-1, the complete variable domain reads KAGVTQTPRYLIKTRGQQVTLSCSPISGHRSVSWYQQTPGQGLQFLFEYFSETQRNKGNFPGRFSGRQFSNSRSEMNVSTLELGDSALYLCASSLGTSGVQEQFFGPGTRLTVL.

The CDR3 loop reads CASSPLGTDNQPQHF. The CDR3 DNA reads TGTGCCAGCAGTCCTCTTGGGACAGACAATCAGCCCCAGCATTTT. This chain joins TRBV27 and TRBJ1-5, with 7 bases identical to TRBD1. This CDR3 region has 15 residues. J gave up 3 bases and V 5 bases, and 7 bases lay outside the gene matches. The germline V gene has CDR1 MNHEY and CDR2 SMNVEV (reference sequence).

V is TRBV27 and J is TRBJ1-5; 11 nucleotides line up with TRBD1. V lost 5 bases and J lost 6; bases outside the gene matches: 6. Germline loops: CDR1 MNHEY, CDR2 SMNVEV (reference sequence). This CDR3 is built from 15 residues. CDR3 residues: CASSPGTGGGQPQHF. In DNA form, the CDR3 reads TGTGCCAGCAGTCCTGGGACAGGGGGGGGTCAGCCCCAGCATTTT.

The genes are TRBV7-9 and TRBJ2-7, with TRBD2 as a possible D gene (6 bases). Trimming stripped 1 base from V and 0 bases from J, with 7 bases between. The CDR3 runs to 14 residues. Germline values: CDR1 SEHNR, CDR2 FQNEAQ (reference sequence). The DNA for the CDR3 is TGTGCCAGCAGCTTAGGGGGGGTCTCCTACGAGCAGTACTTC. This codes for CASSLGGVSYEQYF.

This chain links TRBV21-1 with TRBJ2-3; the tabulated D call, TRBD2, remains unverified against the DNA. TRBV21-1 is an annotated pseudogene. The CDR3 has 19 amino acids. The CDR3 spells CASSKRRGPRASGTDTQYF. DNA for the CDR3: TGTGCCAGCAGCAAAAGGCGGGGACCCCGGGCCAGTGGCACAGATACGCAGTATTTT.

The chain recombines TRBV13 with TRBJ2-5; 7 bases map to TRBD1. Germline-derived CDR1 and CDR2 are PRHDT and FYEKMQ (reference sequence). The CDR3 contains 17 residues. Losses at the gene ends were 7 bases for V and 2 bases for J; bases not matched to a gene: 16. The CDR3 is CASNARGLGTAQETQYF. The DNA of the CDR3 is TGTGCCAGCAACGCAAGGGGGCTAGGGACAGCACAAGAGACCCAGTACTTC.

The gene calls are TRBV19 and TRBJ1-4; D gene ambiguous. CDR1 is LNHDA and CDR2 is SQIVND in the germline V gene (reference sequence). Trimming took off 3 bases at V and 0 bases at J, with 5 bases between the two ends. The CDR3 runs to 14 residues. The CDR3 spells CASSMTATNEKLFF. CDR3 DNA: TGTGCCAGTAGTATGACTGCAACTAATGAAAAACTGTTTTTT.